This T cell receptor beta chain was documented in a study of T cell changes during pregnancy in multiple sclerosis. Generated by immunoSEQ multiplex PCR, the TCRdb table keeps only in-frame clones and is missing some. The sample has 30,000 to 40,000 clones, approximately 90% seen once. The germline V gene encodes CDR1 MDHEN and CDR2 SYDVKM. The V gene lost 6 bases and the J gene lost 8 bases, with 11 bases spanning the gap. This CDR3 is built from 13 residues. This clone has only a few counts. The sequence was collected from a female donor with multiple sclerosis, enrolled in a pregnancy study. The chain couples TRBV28 to TRBJ1-6; a weak D match, TRBD1 (6 bases). The sample consisted of CD4+ T cells from peripheral blood mononuclear cells, taken before pregnancy. CDR3 coding DNA: TGTGCCAGCAGGGAACAGGGTGATTCACCCCTCCACTTT. Protein product: CASREQGDSPLHF. Based on the CDR3 plus reference TRBV28 and TRBJ1-6, the full variable domain is DVKVTQSSRYLVKRTGEKVFLECVQDMDHENMFWYRQDPGLGLRLIYFSYDVKMKEKGDIPEGYSVSREKKERFSLILESASTNQTSMYLCASREQGDSPLHFGNGTRLTVT.